The 15 T cell receptor beta chains reported below all come from one sample, sequenced in a study of blood T cell repertoires in COVID-19. Using immunoSEQ multiplex PCR, the repertoire was profiled, and TCRdb retains in-frame clones only, with some absent. The repertoire holds around 170,000 clones, with 84% as singletons. Sequenced: peripheral blood. The source of these receptors is a young man with active or convalescent COVID-19.

This clone showed up just a few times. The DNA of the CDR3 is TGTGCCTGGAAAGGGGACAGTGACGGGCAGTACTTC. Protein: CAWKGDSDGQYF. V gene TRBV30 combines with J gene TRBJ2-7, with 7 bases that match TRBD1. The CDR3 totals 12 residues. CDR1 and CDR2 from the germline V gene are GTSNPN and SVGIG (reference sequence). V was clipped by 4 bases and J by 9 bases; unmatched bases: 9.

The chain has TRBV10-3 and TRBJ2-5; 9 bases align to TRBD2. The CDR3 sequence is 17 residues long. Trimming at V came to 0 bases and at J to 5 bases, leaving 10 bases not matched to a gene. The germline gives CDR1 ENHRY, CDR2 SYGVKD. As DNA, the CDR3 is TGTGCCATCAGTGAGTCGATGGTAGCGGGAGACCTGGAGACCCAGTACTTC. It specifies CAISESMVAGDLETQYF.

V and J are TRBV4-1 and TRBJ1-4, with D perhaps TRBD1 (6 bases). This CDR3 has 19 residues. V was pared by 2 bases and J by 0 bases, with 19 bases between. Germline lookup yields CDR1 MGHRA and CDR2 YSYEKL. CDR3 sequence (DNA): TGCGCCAGCAGCCAAAGGGGAGGGCAGGGGTCTGCAACTAATGAAAAACTGTTTTTT. Protein sequence: CASSQRGGQGSATNEKLFF.

The V gene is TRBV27, the J gene TRBJ2-1; possibly TRBD2 for D (5 bases). Germline CDR1 and CDR2: MNHEY and SMNVEV (reference sequence). The V end lost 4 bases, the J end lost 7 bases, and 20 bases lay between the germline ends. The CDR3 spans 16 residues. CDR3 DNA: TGTGCCAGCAGTTCGCGGGCCTCAGGAGTGCGTAATGAGCAGTTCTTC. Translation gives CASSSRASGVRNEQFF.

The chain uses TRBV11-3 and TRBJ2-1; 14 bases fit TRBD2. The CDR3 has 18 residues. CDR1 and CDR2 (germline): SGHNT, YENEEA. V shed 0 bases and J 8 bases; nucleotides not matched to a gene: 9. CDR3: CASSLERVGTSGSYEQFF. CDR3 coding DNA: TGTGCCAGCAGCTTAGAGAGGGTGGGGACTAGCGGGAGCTATGAGCAGTTCTTC.

There are a few counts of this clone. The chain links TRBV30 to TRBJ1-1; 7 bases are shared with TRBD1. V dropped 3 bases and J dropped 11; count of bases not matched to a gene: 12. The CDR3 contains 13 residues. Germline V gene data show CDR1 as GTSNPN and CDR2 as SVGIG (reference sequence). DNA of the CDR3: TGTGCCTGGAGCCATGGCGTCGACAGGGACGCTTTCTTT. Its translation is CAWSHGVDRDAFF.

The V gene is TRBV18, the J gene TRBJ1-1; D may be TRBD1 (6 bases). Germline V gene lookup returns CDR1 KGHSH and CDR2 LQKENI. V dropped 4 bases and J dropped 2 bases, with 11 bases sitting between them. This CDR3 spans 14 amino acids. The CDR3 DNA sequence: TGTGCCAGCTCACGTGGACAGTCAAACACTGAAGCTTTCTTT. Translation gives CASSRGQSNTEAFF.

CDR3 in DNA: TGTGCCTGGAGTGTACACAGTAGCAATCAGCCCCAGCATTTT. It encodes CAWSVHSSNQPQHF. The chain recombines TRBV30 with TRBJ1-5; D unresolved. The CDR3 runs 14 residues. Per the germline V gene, CDR1 is GTSNPN and CDR2 is SVGIG (reference sequence). V was pared by 0 bases and J by 0 bases, with 6 bases between. Variable domain in full (rest from reference TRBV30 and TRBJ1-5): SQTIHQWPATLVQPVGSPLSLECTVEGTSNPNLYWYRQAAGRGLQLLFYSVGIGQISSEVPQNLSASRPQDRQFILSSKKLLLSDSGFYLCAWSVHSSNQPQHFGDGTRLSIL.

The sample holds a few counts of this clone. The V call is TRBV18, the J call TRBJ1-2, with D hard to call. Germline-derived CDR1 and CDR2 are KGHSH and LQKENI. This CDR3 comprises 13 residues. V gave up 3 bases and J gave up 4 bases, with 9 bases separating them. The CDR3: CASSPMDSYGYTF. CDR3 nucleotides: TGTGCCAGCTCACCGATGGACTCCTATGGCTACACCTTC. Full variable domain (outside the CDR3, taken from reference TRBV18 and TRBJ1-2): NAGVMQNPRHLVRRRGQEARLRCSPMKGHSHVYWYRQLPEEGLKFMVYLQKENIIDESGMPKERFSAEFPKEGPSILRIQQVVRGDSAAYFCASSPMDSYGYTFGSGTRLTVV.

This clone was detected once. The chain combines TRBV4-1 with TRBJ2-3; 7 bases are a match to TRBD2. The V gene's germline CDR1 is MGHRA and CDR2 YSYEKL. This CDR3 has 14 amino acids. Trimming cost V 1 base and J 3 bases; bases outside gene matches: 1. The CDR3 region is CASSQGGGTDTQYF. The CDR3 DNA reads as TGCGCCAGCAGCCAAGGGGGGGGGACAGATACGCAGTATTTT.

This sequence joins TRBV27 and TRBJ2-3, with 8 bases aligning to TRBD2. CDR1 is MNHEY and CDR2 is SMNVEV in the germline V gene (reference sequence). Trimming removed 7 bases from V and 8 bases from J; junction bases left unmatched: 11. This CDR3 spans 14 amino acids. The CDR3 spells CASMGLAGRGTQYF. CDR3 bases: TGTGCCAGCATGGGGCTAGCGGGTCGGGGTACGCAGTATTTT.

The V gene is TRBV5-4, the J gene TRBJ2-3; TRBD2 is a possible D gene (6 bases). V gave up 3 bases and J gave up 2 bases, with 10 bases separating them. CDR3 size: 14 residues. The V gene's germline CDR1 is SGHNT and CDR2 YYREEE (reference sequence). CDR3 bases: TGTGCCAGCAGCTCTCGGCGGGACACAGATACGCAGTATTTT. This gives the protein CASSSRRDTDTQYF.

The chain links TRBV19 to TRBJ2-2; a weak D match, TRBD2 (5 bases). The germline V and J ends were trimmed by 7 bases and 3 bases, with 12 bases remaining between them. Looked up from germline, CDR1 is LNHDA and CDR2 is SQIVND (reference sequence). The CDR3 runs 14 residues. The CDR3 sequence: CASTSRGYTGELFF. Written as DNA, the CDR3 is TGTGCCAGTACCTCCCGCGGGTACACCGGGGAGCTGTTTTTT.

This chain connects TRBV19 to TRBJ1-3, with D possibly matching TRBD1 (5 bases). Per germline, CDR1 LNHDA and CDR2 SQIVND (reference sequence). Trimming cost V 7 bases and J 0 bases, with 13 bases left between them. This CDR3 comprises 15 residues. CDR3 residues: CASTLDRPSGNTIYF. The DNA of the CDR3 is TGTGCCAGTACTCTCGACAGACCCTCTGGAAACACCATATATTTT.

V is TRBV2 and J is TRBJ1-6; D remains unclear. The V gene lost 7 bases and the J gene lost 10 bases, with 14 bases spanning the gap. This CDR3 spans 13 amino acids. Looked up from germline, CDR1 is SNHLY and CDR2 is FYNNEI. The CDR3 is CASTWETYSPLHF. Here the CDR3 DNA reads TGTGCCAGCACCTGGGAGACTTACTCACCCCTCCACTTT. Based on the CDR3 plus reference TRBV2 and TRBJ1-6, the full variable domain is EPEVTQTPSHQVTQMGQEVILRCVPISNHLYFYWYRQILGQKVEFLVSFYNNEISEKSEIFDDQFSVERPDGSNFTLKIRSTKLEDSAMYFCASTWETYSPLHFGNGTRLTVT.